Listed here are 23 T cell receptor beta chains from one sample, sequenced in a study of radiotherapy plus CTLA-4 blockade in lung cancer. Sequencing was performed with immunoSEQ multiplex PCR; in TCRdb, only in-frame clones are kept and a portion is missing. The sample holds 95,000 to 150,000 clones, approximately 90% seen once. Sample: peripheral blood, taken from a patient treated with radiotherapy plus ipilimumab. These receptors all stem from a human donor with non-small cell lung cancer that progressed on radiotherapy plus ipilimumab.

V gene TRBV27 combines with J gene TRBJ2-1, with 8 nucleotides matching TRBD2. The V gene end was trimmed by 2 bases and the J gene end by 9 bases; junction bases not matched to a gene: 12. The germline CDR1 and CDR2 sequences are MNHEY and SMNVEV (reference sequence). The CDR3 has 16 amino acids. The CDR3 protein is CASSLRPGLVVGEQFF. The CDR3 DNA reads TGTGCCAGCAGTTTACGACCGGGACTAGTAGTTGGTGAGCAGTTCTTC.

This sequence joins TRBV5-1 and TRBJ1-1, with 10 bases fitting TRBD1. V was clipped by 4 bases and J by 0 bases; unmatched bases: 6. The CDR3 is 16 amino acids. The germline CDR1 and CDR2 sequences are SGHRS and YFSETQ. This CDR3 reads CASSPGTGALNTEAFF. In DNA form, the CDR3 reads TGCGCCAGCAGCCCCGGGACAGGGGCTTTGAACACTGAAGCTTTCTTT. Combining the CDR3 with reference TRBV5-1 and TRBJ1-1 gives the whole variable domain KAGVTQTPRYLIKTRGQQVTLSCSPISGHRSVSWYQQTPGQGLQFLFEYFSETQRNKGNFPGRFSGRQFSNSRSEMNVSTLELGDSALYLCASSPGTGALNTEAFFGQGTRLTVV.

The chain has TRBV14 and TRBJ1-4; 7 bases are a match to TRBD1. V dropped 5 bases and J dropped 7; count of bases not matched to a gene: 10. Germline V gives CDR1 SGHDN, CDR2 FVKESK. CDR3 length: 15 residues. The CDR3 sequence is CASSSGQPLIEKLFF. The CDR3 DNA sequence: TGTGCCAGCAGCTCGGGACAGCCGCTCATTGAAAAACTGTTTTTT.

CDR3 DNA: TGCGCCAGCAGCCATGGTGGGGGGGATCAGCCCCAGCATTTT. Protein sequence: CASSHGGGDQPQHF. The chain recombines TRBV4-1 with TRBJ1-5; the D gene is possibly TRBD1 (5 bases). Trimming left V 3 bases short and J 5 bases short, with 11 bases between. The germline V gene encodes CDR1 MGHRA and CDR2 YSYEKL. The CDR3 extends over 14 amino acids.

The V gene is TRBV19, the J gene TRBJ2-4; 8 nucleotides agree with TRBD1. The length of the CDR3 is 17 residues. Germline CDR1 LNHDA, CDR2 SQIVND (reference sequence). V dropped 5 bases and J dropped 0; count of bases not matched to a gene: 9. The DNA of the CDR3 is TGTGCCAGTAGTCCGTACGGGACAGGACTAGCCAAAAACATTCAGTACTTC. This encodes CASSPYGTGLAKNIQYF.

This chain uses TRBV7-8 with TRBJ2-3; perhaps TRBD2 as D (5 bases). The CDR3 sequence is 13 residues long. V lost 6 bases and J lost 5, with 12 bases in between. In germline, CDR1 is SGHVS, CDR2 FQNEAQ. CDR3 region: CASSSYRGDTQYF. The DNA of the CDR3 is TGTGCCAGCAGTTCATACCGGGGAGATACGCAGTATTTT. Based on the CDR3 plus reference TRBV7-8 and TRBJ2-3, the full variable domain is GAGVSQSPRYKVAKRGQDVALRCDPISGHVSLFWYQQALGQGPEFLTYFQNEAQLDKSGLPSDRFFAERPEGSVSTLKIQRTQQEDSAVYLCASSSYRGDTQYFGPGTRLTVL.

This chain uses TRBV7-8 with TRBJ1-5; no firm D call. The germline gives CDR1 SGHVS, CDR2 FQNEAQ. V gave up 5 bases and J gave up 3 bases, with 17 bases separating them. The CDR3 totals 16 residues. This chain's CDR3 is CASSPRIGNSNQPQHF. The CDR3, as DNA: TGTGCCAGCAGCCCCCGAATTGGGAACTCCAATCAGCCCCAGCATTTT.

This clone was found many times. For the CDR3, the DNA is TGTGCCAGCAGCTTAGAATATCGACAGCCCCAGCATTTT. Translated, it gives CASSLEYRQPQHF. This rearrangement joins TRBV7-2 to TRBJ1-5; D gene unclear. V shed 1 base and J shed 7 bases, with 8 bases lying between them. The length of the CDR3 is 13 residues. The germline gives CDR1 SGHTA, CDR2 FQGNSA.

The rearrangement uses TRBV7-3 and TRBJ1-1; D is possibly TRBD1 (5 bases). V shed 2 bases and J shed 7 bases, with 20 bases lying between them. The CDR3 totals 16 residues. In germline, CDR1 is SGHTA, CDR2 FQGTGA. The CDR3 protein is CASSLDPGTGASEAFF. CDR3 sequence (DNA): TGTGCCAGCAGCTTAGACCCCGGGACCGGGGCCAGTGAAGCTTTCTTT.

The chain couples TRBV7-9 to TRBJ2-5; D is perhaps TRBD2 (5 bases). Trimming pared 5 bases from V and 1 base from J, leaving 8 bases between. The CDR3 is made up of 13 amino acids. From germline, CDR1 is SEHNR and CDR2 FQNEAQ (reference sequence). The CDR3 spells CASSKAGQETQYF. The CDR3 DNA sequence: TGTGCCAGCAGCAAGGCGGGCCAAGAGACCCAGTACTTC.

The V call is TRBV12-1, the J call TRBJ1-5; the table assigns TRBD1, which was not confirmed against the DNA. TRBV12-1 is shown as a pseudogene. This CDR3 has 17 amino acids. The CDR3 DNA is TGTGCCAGCAGCTCCCGGGACAGGCAAAGTTTGGGTCAGCCCCAGCATTTT. Translated, it gives CASSSRDRQSLGQPQHF.

This rearrangement joins TRBV2 to TRBJ2-3, with unresolved D. The CDR3 is 16 amino acids. V was trimmed by 7 bases and J by 0 bases, leaving 17 bases between them. Germline CDR1 and CDR2: SNHLY and FYNNEI. The CDR3 DNA follows: TGTGCCAGCACCTACCAAGGAACCCTTAGCACAGATACGCAGTATTTT. Translating gives CASTYQGTLSTDTQYF.

The V and J genes are TRBV27 and TRBJ1-2; no clear D gene. This CDR3 is 15 amino acids long. V was pared by 6 bases and J by 5 bases, with 19 bases between. Germline V gene lookup returns CDR1 MNHEY and CDR2 SMNVEV (reference sequence). The CDR3 DNA reads TGTGCCAGCAGCCCATGGACCGAAGTCAGTTATGGCTACACCTTC. Its translation is CASSPWTEVSYGYTF.

The chain carries TRBV2 and TRBJ1-4, with 9 bases that match TRBD1. The CDR3 extends over 15 amino acids. J gave up 7 bases and V 5 bases, and 8 bases lay outside the gene matches. Germline CDR1 SNHLY, CDR2 FYNNEI. CDR3 sequence (DNA): TGTGCCAGCAGTCGCCCCGCGACAGGGGGTGAAAAACTGTTTTTT. This sequence encodes CASSRPATGGEKLFF.

The rearrangement joins TRBV29-1 to TRBJ2-5; D is possibly TRBD2 (5 bases). This CDR3 has 13 residues. Germline lookup yields CDR1 SQVTM and CDR2 ANQGSEA. V was shortened by 4 bases and J by 5 bases, with 14 bases between the two germline ends. The CDR3 spells CSVVAGLLETQYF. The CDR3 DNA is TGCAGCGTTGTTGCAGGACTCCTGGAGACCCAGTACTTC.

The rearrangement links TRBV25-1 to TRBJ2-3, with TRBD2 matching over 14 bases. Germline trimming cut 5 bases from V and 6 bases from J; bases unmatched to any gene: 4. Germline CDR1 reads MGHDK; CDR2 reads SYGVNS. This CDR3 region has 15 residues. The CDR3 is CASSQTSGRADTQYF. The CDR3 coding sequence is TGTGCCAGCAGTCAGACTAGCGGGAGGGCGGATACGCAGTATTTT.

The chain combines TRBV6-1 with TRBJ2-1, with TRBD2 matching 11 bases. CDR3 size: 14 residues. J lost 5 bases, V lost 6 bases, and 3 bases had no gene match. The germline V gene encodes CDR1 MNHNS and CDR2 SASEGT. Here the CDR3 reads CASRRTSGHNEQFF. The CDR3 bases are TGTGCCAGCAGAAGGACTAGCGGGCACAATGAGCAGTTCTTC.

The chain recombines TRBV29-1 with TRBJ2-3; 7 bases fit TRBD2. Trimming cost V 7 bases and J 2 bases; bases outside gene matches: 6. The V gene's germline CDR1 is SQVTM and CDR2 ANQGSEA. The length of the CDR3 is 13 residues. This chain's CDR3 is CSAQRDDTDTQYF. The CDR3 bases are TGCAGCGCCCAGCGGGACGACACAGATACGCAGTATTTT.

Only one count was recorded for this clone. CDR3 nucleotide sequence: TGTGCCAGCAGTTTTTCCAGGGGAAATTCACCCCTCCACTTT. The encoded protein is CASSFSRGNSPLHF. V gene TRBV6-1 combines with J gene TRBJ1-6, with D possibly being TRBD1 (6 bases). The CDR3 covers 14 residues. V gave up 5 bases and J gave up 7 bases, with 12 bases separating them. Germline values: CDR1 MNHNS, CDR2 SASEGT.

The chain joins TRBV6-1 to TRBJ1-1; the match to TRBD1 covers 8 bases. Unmatched junction bases numbered 7, after V lost 5 bases and J lost 5 bases. Germline V lookup: CDR1 MNHNS, CDR2 SASEGT. CDR3 length equals 14 residues. In DNA form, the CDR3 reads TGTGCCAGCAGTTCTACTACAGGGGGTACTGAAGCTTTCTTT. Amino acid sequence: CASSSTTGGTEAFF.

This CDR3 is CASTLDRVNTGELFF. The CDR3 DNA reads TGCGCCAGCACCTTGGACAGGGTCAACACCGGGGAGCTGTTTTTT. The chain joins TRBV10-2 to TRBJ2-2; 8 nucleotides line up with TRBD1. Germline loops: CDR1 WSHSY, CDR2 SAAADI. There are 15 residues in the CDR3. The V gene end was trimmed by 7 bases and the J gene end by 2 bases; junction bases not matched to a gene: 6.

This clone was found once. The genes are TRBV18 and TRBJ2-5; TRBD2 might be the D (5 bases). From germline, CDR1 is KGHSH and CDR2 LQKENI. Trimming cost V 8 bases and J 5 bases, with 15 bases left between them. The CDR3 contains 13 residues. The chain's CDR3 is CASTEPSGETQYF. DNA of the CDR3: TGTGCCAGCACAGAACCTTCGGGGGAGACCCAGTACTTC.

In this sample, this clone turned up once. V is TRBV6-5 and J is TRBJ2-3, with D possibly being TRBD2 (5 bases). The CDR3 has 15 residues. Germline lookup yields CDR1 MNHEY and CDR2 SVGAGI. The V end was cut by 6 bases, the J end by 2 bases, with 15 bases between. The CDR3 sequence: CASSVFGITTDTQYF. In nucleotides, the CDR3 is TGTGCCAGCAGCGTCTTCGGGATTACCACAGATACGCAGTATTTT.